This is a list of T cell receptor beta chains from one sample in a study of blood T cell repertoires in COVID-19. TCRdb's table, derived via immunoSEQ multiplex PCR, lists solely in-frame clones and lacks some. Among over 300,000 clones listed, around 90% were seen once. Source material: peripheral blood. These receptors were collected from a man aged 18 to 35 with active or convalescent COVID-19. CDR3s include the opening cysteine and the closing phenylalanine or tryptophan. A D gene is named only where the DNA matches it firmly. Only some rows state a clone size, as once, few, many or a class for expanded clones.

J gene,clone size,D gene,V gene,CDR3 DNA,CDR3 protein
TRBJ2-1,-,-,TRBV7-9,TGTGCCAGCAGCCAAATTGGGGGGACCTACAATGAGCAGTTCTTC,CASSQIGGTYNEQFF
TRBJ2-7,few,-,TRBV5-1,TGCGCCAGCAGCTTGGAGGGGCCCCACGAGCAGTACTTC,CASSLEGPHEQYF
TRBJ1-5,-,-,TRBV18,TGTGCCAGCTCACTCGTTATCGAACCAGTAAATCAGCCCCAGCATTTT,CASSLVIEPVNQPQHF
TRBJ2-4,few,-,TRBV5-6,TGTGCCAGCAGCTTGGCCGATCTAGGGGGGGAGGCCAAAAACATTCAGTACTTC,CASSLADLGGEAKNIQYF
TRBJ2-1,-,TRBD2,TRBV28,TGTGCCAGCAGTTTACGGAGGACTAGCACCCGCAATGAGCAGTTCTTC,CASSLRRTSTRNEQFF
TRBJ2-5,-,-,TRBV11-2,TGTGCCAGCAGCCCCCATAGCCGATTCGATCGTGGACATTACTTC,CASSPHSRFDRGHYF
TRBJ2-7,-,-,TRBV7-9,TGTGCCAGCAGCCTCACGGAGGTACCGTCGGCGTACGAGCAGTACTTC,CASSLTEVPSAYEQYF
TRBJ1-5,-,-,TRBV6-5,TGTGCCAGCAGACCAGGGGTTAGCAATCAGCCCCAGCATTTT,CASRPGVSNQPQHF
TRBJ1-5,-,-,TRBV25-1,TGTGCCAGCAGTGAATTGGGGGGAGATCAGCCCCAGCATTTT,CASSELGGDQPQHF
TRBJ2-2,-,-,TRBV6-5,TGTGCCAGCAGTTGGGGCTCCACCGGGGAGCTGTTTTTT,CASSWGSTGELFF
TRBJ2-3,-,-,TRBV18,TGTGCCAGCTCACCCACTGCTAGCACAGATACGCAGTATTTT,CASSPTASTDTQYF
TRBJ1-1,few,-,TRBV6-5,TGTGCCAGCAGCATAATGAGGAACACTGAAGCTTTCTTT,CASSIMRNTEAFF
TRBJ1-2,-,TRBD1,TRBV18,TGTGCCAGCTCACCAACTTCGGCAGGGGGCATGGGCTATGGCTACACCTTC,CASSPTSAGGMGYGYTF
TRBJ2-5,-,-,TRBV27,TGTGCCAGCAGTTTCTATAGCCAAGAGACCCAGTACTTC,CASSFYSQETQYF
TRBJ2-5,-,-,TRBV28,TGTGCCAGCAGTTCGGCGGTCCCGGGGGAGACCCAGTACTTC,CASSSAVPGETQYF
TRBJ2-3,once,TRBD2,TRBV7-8,TGTGCCAGCAGCTTAGAACTAGCGGGAGCCACAGATACGCAGTATTTT,CASSLELAGATDTQYF
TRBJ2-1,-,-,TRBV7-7,TGTGCCAGCAGCTCAGAGGCGAGGGGGGAGCAGTTCTTC,CASSSEARGEQFF
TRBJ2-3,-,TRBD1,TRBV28,TGTGCCAGCAGCCCCGGCACAGGGGTGGGCACAGATACGCAGTATTTT,CASSPGTGVGTDTQYF
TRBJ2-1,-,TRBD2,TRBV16,TGTGCCAGCAGCCAACCACTAGCGGGGGGCTCCTACAATGAGCAGTTCTTC,CASSQPLAGGSYNEQFF
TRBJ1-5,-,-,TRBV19,TGTGCCAGTAGTACCGTAGAGGTTTTCGGCAATCAGCCCCAGCATTTT,CASSTVEVFGNQPQHF
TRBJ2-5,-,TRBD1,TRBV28,TGTGCCAGCAGCCAGGGACAGGGGTACCAAGAGACCCAGTACTTC,CASSQGQGYQETQYF
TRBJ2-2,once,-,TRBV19,TGTGCCAGTAGTATAGGACTCGGCCGTGGGGAGCTGTTTTTT,CASSIGLGRGELFF
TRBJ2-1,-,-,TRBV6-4,TGTGCCAGCAGTGACTCAAAGGGGTTAACCTACAATGAGCAGTTCTTC,CASSDSKGLTYNEQFF
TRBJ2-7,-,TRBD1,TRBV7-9,TGTGCCAGCAGCGCCCCGGGACAGGGGGCGAAAGAGCAGTACTTC,CASSAPGQGAKEQYF
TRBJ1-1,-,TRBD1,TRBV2,TGTGCCAGCACCGTACAGGGGACAAACACTGAAGCTTTCTTT,CASTVQGTNTEAFF
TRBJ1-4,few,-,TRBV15,TGTGCCACCAGCAGAGACAGGGTGAATGAAAAACTGTTTTTT,CATSRDRVNEKLFF
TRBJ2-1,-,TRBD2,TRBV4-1,TGCGCCAGCAGCCAAGATCCAGCTAGCGGGAGGGTGAGTGAGCAGTTCTTC,CASSQDPASGRVSEQFF
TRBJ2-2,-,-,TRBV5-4,TGTGCCAGCAGCTTGGAGGTCCACAGAAACACCGGGGAGCTGTTTTTT,CASSLEVHRNTGELFF
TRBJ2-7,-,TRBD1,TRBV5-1,TGCGCCAGCAGCTTGGGGACAGGGGGCTACGAGCAGTACTTC,CASSLGTGGYEQYF
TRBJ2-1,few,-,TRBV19,TGTGCCAGTAGTATCTTGAACACACAGGTCTCCTACAATGAGCAGTTCTTC,CASSILNTQVSYNEQFF
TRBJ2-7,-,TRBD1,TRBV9,TGTGCCAGCAGCGGTACCGGGACAGGGGTCTACGAGCAGTACTTC,CASSGTGTGVYEQYF
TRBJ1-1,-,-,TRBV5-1,TGCGCCAGCAGCGTACAGAACACTGAAGCTTTCTTT,CASSVQNTEAFF
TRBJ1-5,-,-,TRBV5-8,TGTGCCAGCAGCCCCTTACGGGGGGTGAGCAATCAGCCCCAGCATTTT,CASSPLRGVSNQPQHF
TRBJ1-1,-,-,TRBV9,TGTGCCAGCAGCGTAGTCGGAGGGCAGGGTGAAGCTTTCTTT,CASSVVGGQGEAFF
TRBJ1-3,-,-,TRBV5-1,TGCGCCAGCAGCTCCCCGGGATCTGGAAACACCATATATTTT,CASSSPGSGNTIYF
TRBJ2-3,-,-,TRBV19,TGTGCCAGTAGTATAACTAGTACCACAGATACGCAGTATTTT,CASSITSTTDTQYF
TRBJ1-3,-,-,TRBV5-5,TGTGCCAGCAGCTTGGCCCCGACAGTCTCTGGAAACACCATATATTTT,CASSLAPTVSGNTIYF
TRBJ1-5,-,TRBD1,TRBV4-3,TGCGCCAGCAGCCAGTGGGACAGCCTCAATCAGCCCCAGCATTTT,CASSQWDSLNQPQHF
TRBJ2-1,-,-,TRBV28,TGTGCCAGCAGTTTGCGTGAGCAGTTCTTC,CASSLREQFF
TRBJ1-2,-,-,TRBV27,TGTGCCAGCAGTCTCGGGGTCGACTATGGCTACACCTTC,CASSLGVDYGYTF
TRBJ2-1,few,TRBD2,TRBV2,TGTGCCAGCAGGCCCTTACTAGCGGGGAACTACAATGAGCAGTTCTTC,CASRPLLAGNYNEQFF
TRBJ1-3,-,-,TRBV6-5,TGTGCCAGCAGCCACAGAAACACCATATATTTT,CASSHRNTIYF
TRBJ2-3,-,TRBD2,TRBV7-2,TGTGCCAGCAGCCCAATGATAGCGGGGCCTAGCACAGATACGCAGTATTTT,CASSPMIAGPSTDTQYF
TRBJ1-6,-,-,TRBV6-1,TGTGCCAGCAGTGCGGACAGCGTAGACTTTAATTCACCCCTCCACTTT,CASSADSVDFNSPLHF
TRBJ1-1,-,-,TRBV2,TGTGCCAGCAGTGATGGCGGGACTGAACAGAACGGTGAAGCTTTCTTT,CASSDGGTEQNGEAFF
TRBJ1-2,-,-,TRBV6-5,TGTGCCAGCAGGCAAACGGACAATCGGATCTATGGCTACACCTTC,CASRQTDNRIYGYTF
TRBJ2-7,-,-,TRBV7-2,TGTGCCAGCAGCGCAATCCTGGGGGCGGCTGTCTCCTACGAGCAGTACTTC,CASSAILGAAVSYEQYF
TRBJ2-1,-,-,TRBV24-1,TGTGCCACCAGTGATACTAGTTACCGCTCCTACAATGAGCAGTTCTTC,CATSDTSYRSYNEQFF
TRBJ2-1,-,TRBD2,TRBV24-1,TGTGCCACCAGTGACCCCGTGGCGGGGGGGCAAGGTGAGCAGTTCTTC,CATSDPVAGGQGEQFF
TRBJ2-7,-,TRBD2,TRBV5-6,TGTGCCAGCAGCTTACGACCGACTAGCGGGACCTACGAGCAGTACTTC,CASSLRPTSGTYEQYF
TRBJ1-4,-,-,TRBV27,TGTGCCAGCAGTTCCCTCGACAACTTAAATGAAAAACTGTTTTTT,CASSSLDNLNEKLFF
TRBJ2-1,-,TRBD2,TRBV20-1,TGCAGTGCTAGTTGGCGGGAGGCGGGAAATGAGCAGTTCTTC,CSASWREAGNEQFF
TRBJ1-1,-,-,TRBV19,TGTGCCAGTAGTATAGGTTTGCTGGGAGCTGAAGCTTTCTTT,CASSIGLLGAEAFF
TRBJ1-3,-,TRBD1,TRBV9,TGTGCCAGCAGCGCGACAGGGACCCTTGGAAACACCATATATTTT,CASSATGTLGNTIYF
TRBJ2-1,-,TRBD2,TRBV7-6,TGTGCCAGCAGCTTAGCGTATCCTAGCGGAAGCTCCTACAATGAGCAGTTCTTC,CASSLAYPSGSSYNEQFF
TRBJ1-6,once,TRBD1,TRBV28,TGTGCCAGCAGCCCCACCGGGACAGGCGATTCTTCACCCCTCCACTTT,CASSPTGTGDSSPLHF